One T cell receptor beta chain is described in this entry. The sample comes from a study of blood T cell repertoires in COVID-19. Recruited during active infection, patients (from Seattle) were subsequently followed longitudinally. There are 14 residues in the CDR3. Trimming pared 2 bases from V and 4 bases from J, leaving 10 bases between. CDR1 is LGHNA and CDR2 is YSLEER in the germline V gene. Authors' processing steps: Reference gene primer amplification gave estimated nucleated cell counts. The method was immunoSEQ multiplex PCR; TCRdb's version includes in-frame clones alone and lacks a portion of them. For V, J and clone size, that table is used; D and trimming come from the DNA. The data show over 250,000 clones, around 92% seen once.

The chain couples TRBV4-3 to TRBJ2-3, with unresolved D. The material sequenced was peripheral blood. The receptor was isolated from a person between 18 and 35 years old with COVID-19, enrolled during active disease. The chain's CDR3 is CASSQLVVADTQYF. CDR3 nucleotide sequence: TGCGCCAGCAGCCAACTAGTGGTTGCAGATACGCAGTATTTT.